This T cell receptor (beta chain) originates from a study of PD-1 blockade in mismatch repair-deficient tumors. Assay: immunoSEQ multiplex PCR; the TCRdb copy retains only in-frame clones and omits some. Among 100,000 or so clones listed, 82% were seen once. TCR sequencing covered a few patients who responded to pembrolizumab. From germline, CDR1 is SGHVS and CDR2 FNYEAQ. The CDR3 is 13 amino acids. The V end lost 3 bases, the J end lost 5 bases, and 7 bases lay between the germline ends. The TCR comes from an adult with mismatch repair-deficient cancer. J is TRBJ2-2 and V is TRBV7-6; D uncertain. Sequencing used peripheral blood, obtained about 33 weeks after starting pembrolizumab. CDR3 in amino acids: CASSFLNTGELFF. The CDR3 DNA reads TGTGCCAGCAGCTTTCTGAATACCGGGGAGCTGTTTTTT.